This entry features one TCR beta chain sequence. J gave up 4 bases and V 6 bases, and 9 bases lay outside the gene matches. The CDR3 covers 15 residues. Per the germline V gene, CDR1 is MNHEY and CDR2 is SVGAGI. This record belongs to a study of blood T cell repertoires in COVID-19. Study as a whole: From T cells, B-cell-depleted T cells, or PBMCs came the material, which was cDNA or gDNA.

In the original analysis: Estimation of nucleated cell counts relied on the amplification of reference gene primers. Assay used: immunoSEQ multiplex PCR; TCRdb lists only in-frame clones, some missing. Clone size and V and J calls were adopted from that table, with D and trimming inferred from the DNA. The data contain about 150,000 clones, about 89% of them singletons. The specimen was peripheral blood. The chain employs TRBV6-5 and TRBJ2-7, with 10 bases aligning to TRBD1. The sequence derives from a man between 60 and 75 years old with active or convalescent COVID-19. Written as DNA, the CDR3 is TGTGCCAGCAGCGTACAGACAGGGGGCCCTTACGAGCAGTACTTC. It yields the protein CASSVQTGGPYEQYF.